This T cell receptor (beta chain) was captured in a study of blood T cell repertoires in COVID-19. For the study at large: Specimens from acute and convalescent COVID-19 originated in the United States, Italy and Spain.

Germline loops: CDR1 LNHDA, CDR2 SQIVND (reference sequence). There are 14 residues in the CDR3. Between the trimmed V and J ends, which lost 11 bases and 3 bases, there was a span of 19 bases. Data came from immunoSEQ multiplex PCR; TCRdb stores just in-frame clones and leaves some out. The table includes some 150,000 clones, around 79% detected once. The receptor comes from a woman in her seventies with COVID-19, enrolled during active disease. The sample was peripheral blood. This rearrangement joins TRBV19 to TRBJ1-1; D is undetermined. As DNA, the CDR3 is TGTGCCGCCTCACCGACGAACCGGGACACTGAAGCTTTCTTT. Translation: CAASPTNRDTEAFF. Full variable domain (outside the CDR3, taken from reference TRBV19 and TRBJ1-1): DGGITQSPKYLFRKEGQNVTLSCEQNLNHDAMYWYRQDPGQGLRLIYYSQIVNDFQKGDIAEGYSVSREKKESFPLTVTSAQKNPTAFYLCAASPTNRDTEAFFGQGTRLTVV.